This TCR beta chain was sequenced in a study of blood T cell repertoires in COVID-19. This CDR3 region has 15 residues. Germline V CDR1 and CDR2: SGHVS, FNYEAQ. The V gene lost 1 base and the J gene lost 7 bases, with 11 bases spanning the gap. Repertoires were generated with immunoSEQ multiplex PCR, while TCRdb's copy carries only in-frame clones and drops some. This table has approximately 200,000 clones, about 85% appearing once. This clone was picked up a small number of times. This clonotype was obtained from a woman aged 25 to 45 with active or convalescent COVID-19. The sequencing sample was made of peripheral blood. This chain connects TRBV7-6 to TRBJ1-6; D possibly corresponds to TRBD1 (6 bases). Written as DNA, the CDR3 is TGTGCCAGCAGCTTAGTACAGGGAGGGAATTCACCCCTCCACTTT. This codes for CASSLVQGGNSPLHF.